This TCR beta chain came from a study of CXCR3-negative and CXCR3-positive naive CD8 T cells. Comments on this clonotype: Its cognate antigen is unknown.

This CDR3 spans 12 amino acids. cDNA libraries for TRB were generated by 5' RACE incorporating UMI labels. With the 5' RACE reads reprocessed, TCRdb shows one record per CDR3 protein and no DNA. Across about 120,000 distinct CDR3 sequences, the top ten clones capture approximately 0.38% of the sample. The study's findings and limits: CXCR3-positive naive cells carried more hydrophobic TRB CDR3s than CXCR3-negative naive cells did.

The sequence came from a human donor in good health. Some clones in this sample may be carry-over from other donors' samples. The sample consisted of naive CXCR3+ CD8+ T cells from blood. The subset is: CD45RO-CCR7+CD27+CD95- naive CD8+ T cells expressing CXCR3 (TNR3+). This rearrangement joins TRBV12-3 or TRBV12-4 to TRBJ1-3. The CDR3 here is CASSLRGNTIYF.